This record covers a single T cell receptor beta chain. Sequencing was performed with immunoSEQ multiplex PCR; in TCRdb, only in-frame clones are kept and a portion is missing. The repertoire includes 1.5 million to 1.9 million clones, 95% to 99% of them detected once, and about 0.42% sits in the top ten. This sample is drawn from a study of shared clonotypes between healthy human individuals. In the study overall: Each donor's CD8 memory used one plate, CD8 naive two, each CD4 subset three.

This CDR3 region has 14 residues. CDR1 SGHRS and CDR2 YFSETQ come from the germline V gene. The germline V and J ends were trimmed by 4 bases and 3 bases, with 13 bases remaining between them. CD4+ cell separation produced CD45RA+ naive and CD45RA-negative memory subsets. The sample taken for sequencing was naive CD4+ T cells sorted from blood. Subset noted: CD45RA+ positively selected. The source is a man aged 25-40 years in good health. V and J are TRBV5-1 and TRBJ1-1; D uncertain. Here the CDR3 DNA reads TGCGCCAGCAGCAAGGATAGGGCTGACACTGAAGCTTTCTTT. This gives the protein CASSKDRADTEAFF.